This TCR beta chain was recovered during a study of cytomegalovirus exposure and HLA in healthy donors (dated by TCRdb to about 2017). Looking at the study overall: In an earlier analysis of roughly 500 of the donors, 276 Gb of sequence data and some 100 million unique TCR beta sequences from about 179 million T cells were reported. The study aimed to test whether cataloging public T cell receptors could reveal signatures of past pathogen exposure. Donor age, sex, ethnicity and CMV serostatus were compiled alongside the repertoire data. In the later analysis, no new phenotypic data were used to find candidate immune exposures; instead, reliance was placed on TCR beta sequences and their occurrence across donors. Every discovery cohort repertoire had been produced on one sequencing platform. To predict cytomegalovirus infection status, the study combined high-throughput TCR immunosequencing, statistical association of individual TCRs with disease status, and machine learning. An earlier analysis of roughly 580 of the donors used high-throughput TCR beta sequencing to judge whether each TCR beta V gene segment behaved as functional or pseudogenic. The study used immunosequencing to profile the T cell repertoires of several hundred subjects and linked those repertoires to cytomegalovirus serostatus. Among the approximately 400 genotyped donors, under 90% belonged to the genetic ancestry cluster associated with self-reported Caucasian donors. In a later genetic analysis, genome-wide SNP genotypes for 398 of the 666 donors were used, and that subset was treated as a discovery cohort. Along with the approximately 600-subject first cohort, a separate validation cohort of over 90 different subjects was used. To study patterns of TCR occurrence, a later analysis re-analyzed previously published TCR beta repertoires from 500 to 850 donors and added high-resolution HLA genotyping. Class I and class II HLA loci were covered by the typing at four-digit resolution. Roughly five DR-DQ haplotypes were handled as single units for association and clustering, since linkage in the cohort was strong. The number of typed donors differed by locus: roughly 620-630 for A, B, C, DRB1 and DQB1; 522 for DQA1; approximately 600 for DPA1; and roughly 490 for DPB1. Among about 370 genotyped donors of the cohort, an average of roughly 230,000 unique TCR beta nucleotide sequences was sequenced per donor, of which roughly 17% were non-productive. About 280 gigabases of sequencing data and around 85 million unique TCR sequences made up an early release that covered 500 to 700 HLA-typed donors. Broad study findings and their caveats: An earlier analysis of around 540 of the donors showed that most TCR beta V segments appeared in productive rearrangements either about 87% or about 30% of the time, which broadly matched IMGT annotations. Across donors, most TCR sequences were observed very rarely, whereas some public TCRs were present in many individuals. In a later analysis, most CMV-associated TCR beta chains were found to appear HLA-restricted, with HLA associations seemingly driven largely by CMV exposure. The authors suggested that the approach could potentially be generalized to other disease states and immunological phenotypes. For the cohort, immune exposure information was limited to CMV serostatus. Strong co-occurrence of HLA alleles, especially DR and DQ, made assigning TCR associations to individual alleles difficult. The study listed 150 to 200 TCR beta chains as associated with cytomegalovirus. The sequencing pipeline was judged likely to have produced a cluster of highly shared sequence variants as a technical artifact. According to a later analysis, parvovirus B19, influenza, CMV and Epstein-Barr virus appeared linked to several top co-occurrence clusters. Because some donors lacked HLA typing at each locus, the association tests relied only on the typed subset. The presence/absence analyses assumed that sequencing depth was roughly uniform across donors, and that assumption may not be true. A later genetic analysis reported fewer N-insertions in productive TCRs among donors in an Asian-associated ancestry cluster than the roughly 700-donor mean. Because counts were too low, some 17 rarely observed V segments, including chromosome 9 orphons, were left out of the earlier analysis of approximately 500 of the donors. In a later analysis, the rate of TCR association differed among HLA loci, with DRB1 alleles having the most associated TCRs and HLA-C alleles having the fewest. Some IMGT-functional V segments, including TRBV6-2 and TRBV6-3, could not be told apart with the 87-base-pair reads, so those segments were excluded. In vitro tests confirmed that a few of the cytomegalovirus-associated TCR beta chains recognize cytomegalovirus antigens. A later analysis associated some 17,000 TCR beta sequences with specific HLA alleles at a false discovery rate of 0.05. Linkage disequilibrium might explain the correlated functional status among segregating V segments, but an unknown experimental factor could not be excluded. Compared with equally common non-associated chains, HLA-associated TCR beta chains in a later analysis were more clonally expanded and had lower generation probabilities. A further reported finding was that TCR beta sequences accurately predicted the HLA-A and HLA-B alleles for most subjects in the first cohort. Cytomegalovirus status was reported to be diagnosed by the classifier with high specificity and sensitivity in both the original and validation cohorts. In a later genetic analysis, a missense DCLRE1C variant was associated with V-gene and J-gene trimming of TCR beta chains, and the association was replicated in an independent cohort. The cohort was sequenced for TCR beta chains only, and without alpha or paired-chain data the features that could be detected were limited.

The cohort consisted of 666 healthy bone marrow donors. At the time of sampling, every cohort member was nominally healthy, though immune exposures that went unrecorded were likely present. The donor tested CMV seropositive and was one of the 289 seropositive cohort members. Each donor provided a peripheral blood sample, and peripheral blood mononuclear cells were used for TCR beta sequencing. The Qiagen DNeasy Blood Extraction Kit was used to extract genomic DNA from the blood cell samples. CDR1 and CDR2, per the germline V gene (reference sequence), are LNHNV and YYDKDF. At the junction V is shortened by 3 bases and J by 4 bases; bases outside the gene matches: 13. The CDR3 goes from the cysteine to the phenylalanine over 18 residues. Only the CDR3 DNA is retained, 54 bases long and in frame from the first base. As for this clone: Its antigen is currently not known. Per-base quality was not reported, and no clone a single base away is much larger than it.

The library was produced with the immunoSEQ multiplex PCR assay. A mixture of 60 forward primers for TCR Vbeta segments and 13 reverse primers for TCR Jbeta segments was used in the multiplex PCR. Amplification of the CDR3 region of rearranged TCR beta genes was performed with a multiplex PCR assay on genomic DNA. The Illumina HiSeq System was used to sequence the amplified TCR beta libraries as 87-base-pair reads. In the paper's pipeline: A later analysis counted approximately 84 million unique TCR beta chains across the 666 repertoires, and 9.5 million to 11 million of these chains were shared by at least two donors. Raw reads were error-corrected and collapsed into unique sequences with a nearest-neighbor algorithm that merged closely related sequences to remove PCR and sequencing errors. To assign V, D and J gene segments, CDR3 sequences were aligned to IMGT reference sequences. For a sequence to be retained, a match of at least six nucleotides was required to both a V gene segment and a J gene segment. Rearrangements were classified as productive when the CDR3 lacked stop codons and remained in frame with V and J, and all other rearrangements were classified as non-productive. Following IMGT convention, CDR3 was defined as the stretch from the second conserved V-encoded cysteine up to the conserved J-encoded phenylalanine. The earlier analysis of approximately 590 of the donors excluded any sequence lacking an unambiguous match to a single V gene segment. In an earlier analysis of about 590 of the donors, a V segment was called functional when productive rearrangements were above 56.7%, and segregating when the standard deviation between donors exceeded 5%. A statistical classification framework was built to diagnose cytomegalovirus status from the catalog of TCR beta chain sequences. V and J gene assignment, in a later analysis, came from comparing TCR nucleotide sequences with IMGT/GENE-DB human TR gene sequences. The TCRdist pipeline was used in a later analysis to assign CDR3 sequences and most-parsimonious VDJ recombination scenarios. In a later analysis, each TCR beta chain was defined by its CDR3 amino acid sequence together with its V-gene family, and reads without a unique V-gene family were excluded. In a later analysis, 450 to 600 highly shared, low-generation-probability nucleotide sequences were removed to address suspected cross-contamination and a sequencing artifact. In a later analysis, a clonal expansion index was calculated for each public chain from normalized within-repertoire ranks of inferred template counts. A later analysis computed generation probabilities with a VDJ recombination model fitted to out-of-frame rearrangements, and checked the results against IGoR. In a later analysis, TCR-TCR, TCR-HLA and TCR-CMV co-occurrence was scored with hypergeometric tests, and a repertoire-size bias correction was applied to TCR pairs. False discovery rates were estimated in a later analysis by permuting HLA or CMV assignments 20 times. In a later analysis, co-occurring TCRs were grouped using DBSCAN, and TCRdist sequence similarity was added for clustering within HLA-allele-positive subsets. Repertoires with fewer than 30,000 or more than 120,000 public chains were left out of co-occurrence clustering, as were five repertoires with anomalous nucleotide sharing. The table was pulled from immuneACCESS by TCRdb, which kept in-frame rearrangements only. Such tables lose some clones; where checked, under half of the loss comes from unresolved V genes, and the rest has no known cause. That table supplies the V and J calls and clone size; D and trimming were determined from the DNA. A total of 150,000 to 200,000 clones appear in this sample, about three quarters of them only once. The ten largest make up approximately 6% of the sample.

This clonotype was sampled from a man aged 35 to 55 in good health and CMV-seropositive. Source material: PBMCs. Recombination connected TRBV15 to TRBJ2-3, and 10 junctional nucleotides match TRBD2. CDR3 reads: CATSSPGGAGGRADTQYF. DNA sequence: TGTGCCACCAGCAGCCCCGGGGGAGCGGGAGGGAGGGCAGATACGCAGTATTTT.